This TCR beta chain stems from a study of graft-versus-host responses after intestinal transplantation. Study information: The whole recipient group had anti-thymocyte globulin induction followed by tacrolimus and steroids for around 3 years. The study, taken as a whole, reports: Peak levels of circulating GvH clones tracked with early post-transplant HvG declines.

Co-plated with approximately 200,000 CFSE-labeled responder cells were approximately 200,000 irradiated, violet-dye-labeled stimulator cells. Germline V CDR1 and CDR2: SGHRS, YFSETQ. The CDR3 length is 13 residues. V was pared by 7 bases and J by 4 bases, with 5 bases of the junction left unmatched. Here immunoSEQ multiplex PCR was the method, and the copy in TCRdb shows in-frame clones only, minus some. This repertoire shows fewer than 25,000 clones, approximately 46% found once; its top ten account for 0.88%. This clone is a singleton in its sample. Sequences were derived from alloreactive CD4+ T cells from a mixed lymphocyte reaction culture, sampled before intestinal transplant. The subset: CFSE-low proliferating T cells sorted from roughly 6-day pre-transplant mixed lymphocyte reaction (GvH or HvG direction). This chain joins TRBV5-1 and TRBJ1-3, with TRBD1 matching over 7 bases. The TCR originated in a human patient who received an intestinal transplant. Here the CDR3 DNA reads TGCGCCAGCGCCCGGGACAGCGGAAACACCATATATTTT. Encoded protein: CASARDSGNTIYF. The full variable domain, in which reference TRBV5-1 and TRBJ1-3 provide the parts outside the CDR3, is KAGVTQTPRYLIKTRGQQVTLSCSPISGHRSVSWYQQTPGQGLQFLFEYFSETQRNKGNFPGRFSGRQFSNSRSEMNVSTLELGDSALYLCASARDSGNTIYFGEGSWLTVV.